The source of this T cell receptor (beta chain) is a study of cytomegalovirus exposure and HLA in healthy donors. With 60 Vbeta and 13 Jbeta primers, the PCR was carried out. Clones were sequenced by immunoSEQ multiplex PCR, and TCRdb holds only the in-frame ones, with some missing. The sample contains about 110,000 clones, roughly 80% of which appear only once. Findings and caveats of the study: Investigators reported fewer than 200 TCR beta chains as tied to cytomegalovirus.

With respect to this clone: No antigen is known for it.

The sample taken for sequencing was PBMCs. This sequence was found in a man between 25 and 39 years old in good health and CMV-seronegative.

This CDR3 is CASSPRQGAVYEQYF. In DNA, the CDR3 is TGTGCCAGCAGCCCCAGACAGGGGGCAGTCTACGAGCAGTACTTC. This rearrangement joins TRBV7-9 to TRBJ2-7; TRBD1 matches at 10 bases. CDR1 is SEHNR and CDR2 is FQNEAQ in the germline V gene (reference sequence). This CDR3 comprises 15 residues. After removal of 5 bases from V and 3 bases from J, the junction contained 7 bases not matched to a gene.